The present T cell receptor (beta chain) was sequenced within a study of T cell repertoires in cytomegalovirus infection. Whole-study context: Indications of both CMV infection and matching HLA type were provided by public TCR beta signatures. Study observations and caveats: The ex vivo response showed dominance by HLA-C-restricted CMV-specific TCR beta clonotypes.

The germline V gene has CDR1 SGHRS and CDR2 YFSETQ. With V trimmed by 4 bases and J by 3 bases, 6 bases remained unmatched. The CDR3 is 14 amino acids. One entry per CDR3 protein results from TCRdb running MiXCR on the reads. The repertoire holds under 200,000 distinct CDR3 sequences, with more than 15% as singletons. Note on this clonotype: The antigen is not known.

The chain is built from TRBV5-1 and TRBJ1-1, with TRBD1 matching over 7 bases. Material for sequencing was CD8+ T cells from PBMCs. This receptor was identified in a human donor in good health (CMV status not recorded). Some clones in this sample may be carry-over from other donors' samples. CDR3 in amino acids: CASSLRGPDTEAFF. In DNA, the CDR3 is TGCGCCAGCAGCCTGAGGGGGCCCGACACTGAAGCTTTCTTT.